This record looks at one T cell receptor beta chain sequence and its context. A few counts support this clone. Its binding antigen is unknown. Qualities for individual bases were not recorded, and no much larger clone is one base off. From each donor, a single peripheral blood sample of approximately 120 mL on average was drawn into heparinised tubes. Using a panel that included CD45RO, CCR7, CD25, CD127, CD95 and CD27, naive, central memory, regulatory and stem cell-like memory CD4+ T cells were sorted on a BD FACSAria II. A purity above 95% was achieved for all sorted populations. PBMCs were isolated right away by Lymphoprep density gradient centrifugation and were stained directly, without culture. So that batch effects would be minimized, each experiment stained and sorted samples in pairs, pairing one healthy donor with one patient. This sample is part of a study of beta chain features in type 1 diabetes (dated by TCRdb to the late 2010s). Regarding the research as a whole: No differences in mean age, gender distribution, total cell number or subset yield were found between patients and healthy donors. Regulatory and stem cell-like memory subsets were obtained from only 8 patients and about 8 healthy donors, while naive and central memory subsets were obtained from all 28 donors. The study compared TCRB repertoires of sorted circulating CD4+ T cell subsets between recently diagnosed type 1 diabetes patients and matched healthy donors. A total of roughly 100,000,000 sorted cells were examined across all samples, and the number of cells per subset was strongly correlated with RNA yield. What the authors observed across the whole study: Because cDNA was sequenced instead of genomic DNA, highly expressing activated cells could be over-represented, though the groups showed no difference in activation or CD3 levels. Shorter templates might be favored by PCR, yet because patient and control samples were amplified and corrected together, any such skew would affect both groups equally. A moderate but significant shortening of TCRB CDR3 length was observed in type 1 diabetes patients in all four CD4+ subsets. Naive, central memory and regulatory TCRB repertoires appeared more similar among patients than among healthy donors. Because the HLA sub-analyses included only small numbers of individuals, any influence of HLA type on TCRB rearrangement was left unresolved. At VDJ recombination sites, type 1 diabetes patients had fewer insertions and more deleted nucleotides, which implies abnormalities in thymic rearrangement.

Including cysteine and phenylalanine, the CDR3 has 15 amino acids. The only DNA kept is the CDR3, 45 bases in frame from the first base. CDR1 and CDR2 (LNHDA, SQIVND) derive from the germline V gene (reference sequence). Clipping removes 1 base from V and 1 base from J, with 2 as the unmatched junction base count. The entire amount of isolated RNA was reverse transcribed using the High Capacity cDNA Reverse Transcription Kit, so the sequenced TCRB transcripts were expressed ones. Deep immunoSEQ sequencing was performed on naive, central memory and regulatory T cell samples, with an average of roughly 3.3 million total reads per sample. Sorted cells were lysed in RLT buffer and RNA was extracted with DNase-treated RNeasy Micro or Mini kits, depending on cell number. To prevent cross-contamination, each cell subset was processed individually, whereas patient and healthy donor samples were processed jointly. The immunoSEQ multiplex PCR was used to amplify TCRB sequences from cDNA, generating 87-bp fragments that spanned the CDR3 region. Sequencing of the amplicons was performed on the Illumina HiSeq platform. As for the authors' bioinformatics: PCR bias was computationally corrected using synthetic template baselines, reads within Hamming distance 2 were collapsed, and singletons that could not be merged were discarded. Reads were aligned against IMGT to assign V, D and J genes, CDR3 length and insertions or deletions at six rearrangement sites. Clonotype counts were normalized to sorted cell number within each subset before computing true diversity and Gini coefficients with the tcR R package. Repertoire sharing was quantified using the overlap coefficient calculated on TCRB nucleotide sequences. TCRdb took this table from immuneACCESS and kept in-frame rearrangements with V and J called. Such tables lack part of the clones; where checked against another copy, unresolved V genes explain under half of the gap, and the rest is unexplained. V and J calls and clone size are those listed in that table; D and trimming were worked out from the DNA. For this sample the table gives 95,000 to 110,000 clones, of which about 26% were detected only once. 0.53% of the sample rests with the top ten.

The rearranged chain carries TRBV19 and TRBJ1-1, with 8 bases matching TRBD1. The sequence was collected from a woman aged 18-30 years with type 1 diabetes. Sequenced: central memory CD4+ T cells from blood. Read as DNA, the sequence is TGTGCCAGTAGTATAGTTGGACAGGGGAACACTGAAGCTTTCTTT. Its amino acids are CASSIVGQGNTEAFF.